The 15 T cell receptor beta chains presented below share a single source sample, sequenced in a study of OX40 agonist ivuxolimab in advanced cancers. TCRdb keeps only in-frame clones here, not all; method: immunoSEQ multiplex PCR. The data show about 82,000 clones, 70% to 90% seen once. The starting material was CD4+ or CD8+ T cells sorted from blood, obtained in a trial of the OX40 agonist ivuxolimab. The source is an adult with an advanced solid tumor such as melanoma, head and neck, liver or kidney cancer.

The gene calls are TRBV2 and TRBJ1-1; D gene ambiguous. The CDR3 length is 12 residues. Germline V gives CDR1 SNHLY, CDR2 FYNNEI. V was trimmed by 7 bases and J by 5 bases, leaving 11 bases between them. CDR3 region: CASMMRGTEAFF. CDR3 sequence (DNA): TGTGCCAGCATGATGAGAGGGACTGAAGCTTTCTTT. The full variable domain, with the rest looked up from reference TRBV2 and TRBJ1-1, is EPEVTQTPSHQVTQMGQEVILRCVPISNHLYFYWYRQILGQKVEFLVSFYNNEISEKSEIFDDQFSVERPDGSNFTLKIRSTKLEDSAMYFCASMMRGTEAFFGQGTRLTVV.

The chain recombines TRBV30 with TRBJ2-3, with 11 bases lining up with TRBD1. V dropped 2 bases and J dropped 6; count of bases not matched to a gene: 4. The CDR3 runs to 14 residues. Germline V gene lookup returns CDR1 GTSNPN and CDR2 SVGIG (reference sequence). The CDR3 region has the DNA TGTGCCTGGAGTACCGGGACAGGGGGTGATACGCAGTATTTT. Amino acid sequence: CAWSTGTGGDTQYF.

Here the CDR3 reads CASSEGGTTDTQYF. DNA of the CDR3: TGTGCCAGCAGTGAGGGGGGAACCACAGATACGCAGTATTTT. This chain uses TRBV9 with TRBJ2-3; D may correspond to TRBD1 or TRBD2 (6 bases each). V was trimmed by 5 bases and J by 2 bases, leaving 12 bases between them. The CDR3 extends over 14 amino acids. Germline-derived CDR1 and CDR2 are SGDLS and YYNGEE.

The gene calls are TRBV12-1 and TRBJ2-3; the D call of TRBD2 is as the table states it, not checked on the DNA. TRBV12-1 is a pseudogene. The CDR3 consists of 20 residues. The CDR3 nucleotides are TGTGCCAGCAGCTTTGGCCGGCGTCTAGCGGGGGCCTCTAGCACAGATACGCAGTATTTT. It specifies CASSFGRRLAGASSTDTQYF.

The chain employs TRBV5-1 and TRBJ1-1; maybe TRBD1 (5 bases). The germline gives CDR1 SGHRS, CDR2 YFSETQ. V dropped 3 bases and J dropped 4 bases, with 13 bases sitting between them. The CDR3 spans 14 residues. This CDR3 reads CASSSDGTGTEAFF. The CDR3 region has the DNA TGCGCCAGCAGCTCAGACGGGACGGGCACTGAAGCTTTCTTT. Full variable domain (rest looked up from reference TRBV5-1 and TRBJ1-1): KAGVTQTPRYLIKTRGQQVTLSCSPISGHRSVSWYQQTPGQGLQFLFEYFSETQRNKGNFPGRFSGRQFSNSRSEMNVSTLELGDSALYLCASSSDGTGTEAFFGQGTRLTVV.

V and J are TRBV11-3 and TRBJ1-6; unclear D gene. This CDR3 is built from 14 residues. Germline loops: CDR1 SGHNT, CDR2 YENEEA. V lost 8 bases to trimming and J lost 1 base, with 9 bases between them. Here the CDR3 reads CASALRSYNSPLHF. CDR3 nucleotides: TGTGCCAGCGCCCTAAGGTCCTATAATTCACCCCTCCACTTT.

The chain joins TRBV11-2 to TRBJ2-2; the D call may be TRBD1 or TRBD2 (5 bases each). V lost 0 bases to trimming and J lost 3 bases, with 14 bases between them. CDR3 size: 17 residues. Germline values: CDR1 SGHAT, CDR2 FQNNGV. CDR3 coding DNA: TGTGCCAGCAGCTTAGAGGGGGATTGGAAGGACACCGGGGAGCTGTTTTTT. Residues: CASSLEGDWKDTGELFF.

This clone has just one count. The chain links TRBV10-3 to TRBJ2-7; 9 bases align to TRBD1. The germline CDR1 and CDR2 sequences are ENHRY and SYGVKD. The CDR3 has 14 amino acids. V was clipped by 7 bases and J by 5 bases; unmatched bases: 9. CDR3 nucleotide sequence: TGTGCCATCACCGGGACAGGGCGGTTCCACGAGCAGTACTTC. Protein: CAITGTGRFHEQYF.

In its sample, this clone was seen once. This sequence joins TRBV7-2 and TRBJ2-3; possibly TRBD1 for D (6 bases). The CDR3 is 16 residues long. Trimming cost V 5 bases and J 0 bases, with 15 bases left between them. CDR1 SGHTA and CDR2 FQGNSA come from the germline V gene. CDR3 protein: CASSPTGTISTDTQYF. In DNA, the CDR3 is TGTGCCAGCAGCCCTACCGGGACAATTAGCACAGATACGCAGTATTTT.

V usage is TRBV2 and J usage is TRBJ2-1, with a possible D match to TRBD2 (6 bases). Trimming left V 4 bases short and J 2 bases short, with 6 bases between. CDR3 size: 13 residues. CDR1 and CDR2 from the germline V gene are SNHLY and FYNNEI. The CDR3 DNA reads as TGTGCCAGCAGTGCGGGGGCCTACAATGAGCAGTTCTTC. Translating it yields CASSAGAYNEQFF.

The rearrangement joins TRBV7-8 to TRBJ1-3; D remains ambiguous. CDR1 is SGHVS, CDR2 FQNEAQ, per germline. There are 12 residues in the CDR3. Trimming left V 2 bases short and J 4 bases short, with 3 bases between. This chain's CDR3 is CASSLIGNTIYF. The CDR3 nucleotides are TGTGCCAGCAGCTTAATAGGAAACACCATATATTTT.

V usage is TRBV7-8 and J usage is TRBJ2-5; 8 bases match TRBD1. This CDR3 comprises 14 residues. The V and J ends lost 5 bases and 1 base, in that order; junction bases with no gene match: 3. Per the germline V gene, CDR1 is SGHVS and CDR2 is FQNEAQ. CDR3 protein: CASSVGQGQETQYF. Written as DNA, the CDR3 is TGTGCCAGCAGCGTAGGACAGGGCCAAGAGACCCAGTACTTC.

The chain carries TRBV18 and TRBJ2-7; 9 bases align to TRBD1. J was trimmed by 6 bases and V by 3 bases; bases with no gene match: 6. CDR3 length equals 14 residues. Per germline, CDR1 KGHSH and CDR2 LQKENI. The DNA for the CDR3 is TGTGCCAGCTCACCGCGACAGGGGGGCTCCGAGCAGTACTTC. Translated, it gives CASSPRQGGSEQYF.

The chain links TRBV12-5 to TRBJ2-5; no clear D gene. In germline, CDR1 is LGHNT, CDR2 FRNRAP. This CDR3 comprises 14 residues. The ends were cut back, 5 bases at V and 1 base at J, with 11 bases in the middle. The CDR3 nucleotides are TGTGCTAGTGGTCGCGATGGGCCCCAAGAGACCCAGTACTTC. Encoded protein: CASGRDGPQETQYF. Combining the CDR3 with reference TRBV12-5 and TRBJ2-5 gives the whole variable domain DARVTQTPRHKVTEMGQEVTMRCQPILGHNTVFWYRQTMMQGLELLAYFRNRAPLDDSGMPKDRFSAEMPDATLATLKIQPSEPRDSAVYFCASGRDGPQETQYFGPGTRLLVL.

CDR3: CASSRGIGGTDTQYF. The CDR3 nucleotides read TGTGCCAGCAGCCGAGGAATAGGAGGAACAGATACGCAGTATTTT. The chain links TRBV4-2 to TRBJ2-3, with TRBD2 as a possible D gene (5 bases). Germline CDR1 and CDR2: LGHNA and YNFKEQ. V shed 4 bases and J shed 3 bases, with 14 bases lying between them. The CDR3 runs to 15 residues.